In this sample, the clone carrying this T cell receptor beta chain turned up many times. Its specificity is unknown. The source of the sample is a study of T cells in Graves' hyperthyroidism and ophthalmopathy. Study findings and constraints: A model of 13 V-J pairs discriminated ophthalmopathy from stable hyperthyroidism. Within blood appeared most thyroid clonotypes that had expanded above 0.001.

Using around 10 ml of fresh peripheral blood, PBMCs were prepared. V lost 2 bases and J 4 bases, leaving 8 bases between the germline ends. The CDR3 is 13 residues long. Per the germline V gene, CDR1 is SGHVS and CDR2 is FNYEAQ. TCR beta CDR3 sequences were amplified from RNA transcripts. Using the HTBI primer set, a first-round RT-PCR was run on the TCR CDR3. MiXCR, applied by TCRdb to the multiplex PCR reads, yields one record per CDR3 protein. Among about 530,000 distinct CDR3 sequences listed, roughly 17% were seen once. Sample: blood. The V call is TRBV7-6, the J call TRBJ1-2; D is ambiguous. The sequence came from a woman between 18 and 29 years old with Graves' ophthalmopathy. The CDR3 is CASSLSESYGYTF. In DNA, the CDR3 is TGTGCCAGCAGCTTAAGCGAGAGCTATGGCTACACCTTC.